This TCR beta chain is from a study of cytomegalovirus exposure and HLA in healthy donors. Overall study results and limits: Among TCR beta chains of equal frequency, HLA-associated ones were more clonally expanded in a later analysis. A later analysis linked a missense DCLRE1C variant to TCR beta V- and J-gene trimming. Prior analysis indicated that the majority of TCR beta V segments exhibited productivity approximately 90% or approximately 30% of the time.

Notes on this clone: Its antigen is unknown.

With 60 Vbeta and 13 Jbeta primers, the PCR was carried out. The data were produced by immunoSEQ multiplex PCR, yet TCRdb's version contains in-frame clones alone and is incomplete. In the table there are over 200,000 clones, 82% of which are singletons. Germline V gene data show CDR1 as MNHEY and CDR2 as SVGAGI. The trim removed 5 bases at V and 7 bases at J, leaving 8 bases unmatched. This CDR3 is 15 amino acids long. The gene calls are TRBV6-5 and TRBJ2-2, with 9 bases matching TRBD1. This clonotype was sampled from a man aged 40-55 years in good health and CMV-seropositive. Source material: PBMCs. Written as DNA, the CDR3 is TGTGCCAGCAGTCCCAACAGGGGGCCTGGCGGGGAGCTGTTTTTT. Translated, it gives CASSPNRGPGGELFF.